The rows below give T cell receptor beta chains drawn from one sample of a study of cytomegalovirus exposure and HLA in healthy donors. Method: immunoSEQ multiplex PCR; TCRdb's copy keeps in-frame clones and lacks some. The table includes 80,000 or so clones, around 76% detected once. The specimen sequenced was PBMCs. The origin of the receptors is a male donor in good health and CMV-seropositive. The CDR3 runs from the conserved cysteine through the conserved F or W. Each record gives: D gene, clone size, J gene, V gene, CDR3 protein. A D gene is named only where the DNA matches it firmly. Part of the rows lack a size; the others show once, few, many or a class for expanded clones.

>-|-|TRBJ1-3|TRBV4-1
CASSQGQTGNTIYF
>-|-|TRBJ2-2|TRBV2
CASSRDSSNTGELFF
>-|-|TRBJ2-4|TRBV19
CASSIVEGSKNIQYF
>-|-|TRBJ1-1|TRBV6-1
CASSGLPGKRLDTEAFF
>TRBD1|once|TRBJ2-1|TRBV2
CASREQGAAQYEQFF
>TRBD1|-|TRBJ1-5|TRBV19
CASSIGDSFNQPQHF
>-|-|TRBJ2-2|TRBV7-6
CASSLEAGLGTGELFF
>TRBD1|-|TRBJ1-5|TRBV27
CASSTQGYSNQPQHF
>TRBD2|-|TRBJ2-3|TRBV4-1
CASSQESPSGIVDTQYF
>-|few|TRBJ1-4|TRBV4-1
CASSQVLQKNEKLFF
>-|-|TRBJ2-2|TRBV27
CASALRPNTGELFF
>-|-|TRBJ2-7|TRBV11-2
CASSIDRSSYEQYF
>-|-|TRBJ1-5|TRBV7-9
CASSTIQVNQPQHF
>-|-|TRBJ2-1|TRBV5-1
CASSQGGGSYNEQFF
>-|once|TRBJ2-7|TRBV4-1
CASSQDPGDLDEQYF
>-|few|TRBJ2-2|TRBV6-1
CASSSQGITGELFF
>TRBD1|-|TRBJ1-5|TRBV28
CASSWATGGVLSNQPQHF
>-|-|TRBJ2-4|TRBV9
CASSPRPLEKNIQYF
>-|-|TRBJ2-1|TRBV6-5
CASSRRRGLNEQFF
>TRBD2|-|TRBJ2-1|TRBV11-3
CASSFSGKGNEQFF
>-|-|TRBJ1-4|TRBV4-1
CASSSPGISKGKLFF
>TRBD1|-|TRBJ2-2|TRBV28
CASSYNRGLTGELFF
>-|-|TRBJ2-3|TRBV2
CASSPAGSTDTQYF
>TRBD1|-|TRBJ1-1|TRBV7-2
CASSLTTGGLVEAFF
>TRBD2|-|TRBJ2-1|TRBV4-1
CASSLSGSLGNEQFF
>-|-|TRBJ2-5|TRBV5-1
CASSQGQQQQETQYF
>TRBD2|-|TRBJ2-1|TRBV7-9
CASSLELAGGRDEQFF
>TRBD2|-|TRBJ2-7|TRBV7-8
CASSFSGSFYEQYF
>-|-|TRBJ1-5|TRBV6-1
CASSVGSGVGQPQHF
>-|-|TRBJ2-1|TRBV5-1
CASSFDRAYNEQFF
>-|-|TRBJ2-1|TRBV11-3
CASSLQLDSAYNEQFF
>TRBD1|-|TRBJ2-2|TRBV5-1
CASSEAPGTGKGELFF
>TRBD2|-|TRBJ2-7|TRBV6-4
CASSALPGGEQYF
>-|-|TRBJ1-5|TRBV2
CASGEWLSNQPQHF
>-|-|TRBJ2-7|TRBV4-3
CASSQGLAPGHEQYF
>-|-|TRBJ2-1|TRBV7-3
CASSWVGGPNEQFF
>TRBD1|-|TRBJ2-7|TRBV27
CASSPGQGVYEQYF
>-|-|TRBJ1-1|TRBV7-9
CVSSVNRAMNTEAFF
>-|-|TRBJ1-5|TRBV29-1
CSVTQGTGYQPQHF
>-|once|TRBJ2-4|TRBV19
CASRGGAKNIQYF
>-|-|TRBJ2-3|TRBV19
CATNAGRGGTDTQYF
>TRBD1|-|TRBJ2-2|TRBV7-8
CASRLQGANTGELFF
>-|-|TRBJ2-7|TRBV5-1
CASSLDEGIGEQYF
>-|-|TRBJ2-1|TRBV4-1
CASSQLAGVYNEQFF
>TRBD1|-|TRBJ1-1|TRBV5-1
CASSLAGGNTEAFF
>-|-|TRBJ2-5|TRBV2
CASSWGGEETQYF
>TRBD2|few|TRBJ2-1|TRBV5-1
CASSGEAGLAGSEQFF
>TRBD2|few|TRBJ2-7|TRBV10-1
CASSVAGTSGYEQYF
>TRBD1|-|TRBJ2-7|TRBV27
CASNRVGDRGHEQYF